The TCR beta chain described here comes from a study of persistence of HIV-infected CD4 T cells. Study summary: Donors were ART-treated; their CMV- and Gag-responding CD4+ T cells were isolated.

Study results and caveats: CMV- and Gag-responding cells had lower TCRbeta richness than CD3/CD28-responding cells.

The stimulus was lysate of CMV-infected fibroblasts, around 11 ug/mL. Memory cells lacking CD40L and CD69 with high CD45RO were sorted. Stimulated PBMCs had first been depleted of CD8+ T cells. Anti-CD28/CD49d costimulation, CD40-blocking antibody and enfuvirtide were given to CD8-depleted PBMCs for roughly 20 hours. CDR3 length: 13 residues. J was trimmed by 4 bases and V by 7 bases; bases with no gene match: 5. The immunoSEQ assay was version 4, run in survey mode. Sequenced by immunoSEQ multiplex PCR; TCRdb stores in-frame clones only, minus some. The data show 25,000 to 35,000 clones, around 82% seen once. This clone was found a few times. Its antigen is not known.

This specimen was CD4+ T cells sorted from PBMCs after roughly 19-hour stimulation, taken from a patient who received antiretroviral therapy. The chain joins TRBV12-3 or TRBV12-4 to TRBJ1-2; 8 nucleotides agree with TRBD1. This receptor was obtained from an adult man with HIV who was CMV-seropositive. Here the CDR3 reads CASTQGAGYGYTF. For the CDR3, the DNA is TGTGCCAGCACCCAGGGGGCTGGCTATGGCTACACCTTC.